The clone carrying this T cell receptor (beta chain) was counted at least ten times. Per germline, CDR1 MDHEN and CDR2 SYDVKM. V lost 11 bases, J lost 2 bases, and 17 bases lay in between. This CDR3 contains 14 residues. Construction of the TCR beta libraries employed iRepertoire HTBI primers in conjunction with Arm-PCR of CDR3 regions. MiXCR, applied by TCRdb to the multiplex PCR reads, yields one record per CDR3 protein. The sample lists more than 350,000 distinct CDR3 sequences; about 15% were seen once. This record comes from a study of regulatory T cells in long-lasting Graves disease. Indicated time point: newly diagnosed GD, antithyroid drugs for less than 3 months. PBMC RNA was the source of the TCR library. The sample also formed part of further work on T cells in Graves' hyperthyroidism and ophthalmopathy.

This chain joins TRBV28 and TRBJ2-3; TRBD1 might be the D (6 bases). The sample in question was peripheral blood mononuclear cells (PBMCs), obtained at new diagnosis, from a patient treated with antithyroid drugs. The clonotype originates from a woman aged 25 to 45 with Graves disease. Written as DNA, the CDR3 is TGTGCCGGAAGTAAACAGGGCCCCACAGATACGCAGTATTTT. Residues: CAGSKQGPTDTQYF.